Following are 32 T cell receptor beta chains from one sample sequenced in a study of T cells in Graves' hyperthyroidism and ophthalmopathy. What was amplified from RNA transcripts were TCR beta CDR3 regions. The HTBI primer set served for first-round RT-PCR of the TCR CDR3. TCRdb reprocessed the multiplex PCR reads via MiXCR and lists one record per CDR3 protein. The data contain approximately 400,000 distinct CDR3 sequences, 14% to 15% of them singletons. Sequenced material: blood. All receptors come from a woman in her twenties or thirties with Graves' hyperthyroidism.

In this sample, this clonotype turned up a few times. The V gene is TRBV24-1, the J gene TRBJ2-1, with 13 bases lining up with TRBD2. CDR3 size: 17 residues. From germline, CDR1 is KGHDR and CDR2 SFDVKD. The V segment lost 7 bases and the J segment 0 bases; nucleotides outside the gene matches: 5. The CDR3 coding sequence is TGTGCCACCAGCGGACTAGCGGGAGTCCACTCCTACAATGAGCAGTTCTTC. Its protein product is CATSGLAGVHSYNEQFF.

V gene TRBV20-1 combines with J gene TRBJ1-2, with 8 bases matching TRBD1. V dropped 0 bases and J dropped 2; count of bases not matched to a gene: 5. The CDR3 loop spans 15 amino acids. Germline lookup yields CDR1 DFQATT and CDR2 SNEGSKA (reference sequence). The DNA for the CDR3 is TGCAGTGCTAGAGATTCTACAGGGGGAAACTATGGCTACACCTTC. It encodes CSARDSTGGNYGYTF.

This clonotype was counted at least ten times. CDR3 bases: TGCAGTGCTAACAGGGGCTTAGAGCAGTACTTC. Its translation: CSANRGLEQYF. The chain recombines TRBV20-1 with TRBJ2-7; 7 bases align to TRBD1. This CDR3 spans 11 amino acids. The ends lost 4 bases at V and 7 bases at J; junction bases unmatched: 4. The germline gives CDR1 DFQATT, CDR2 SNEGSKA (reference sequence).

This clonotype was detected many times. The J gene is TRBJ2-7, the V gene TRBV27; 9 positions agree with TRBD1. The CDR3 contains 15 residues. From germline, CDR1 is MNHEY and CDR2 SMNVEV (reference sequence). The junction had 7 bases not matched to a gene; V was cut back by 2 bases and J by 5 bases. The CDR3 region is CASSLAGQGTHEQYF. The CDR3 DNA is TGTGCCAGCAGTTTAGCGGGACAGGGCACCCACGAGCAGTACTTC.

This clonotype came up many times. The rearrangement links TRBV27 to TRBJ1-5; D unclear. The CDR3 is made up of 16 amino acids. Germline V lookup: CDR1 MNHEY, CDR2 SMNVEV (reference sequence). The V gene lost 6 bases and the J gene lost 2 bases, with 17 bases spanning the gap. CDR3 coding DNA: TGTGCCAGCAGCCTTTCGGGGAGTCTAGGCAATCAGCCCCAGCATTTT. It encodes CASSLSGSLGNQPQHF.

This clonotype has at least ten counts. The chain uses TRBV20-1 and TRBJ1-2; D possibly corresponds to TRBD1 (6 bases). The CDR3 sequence is 13 residues long. Germline V gene data show CDR1 as DFQATT and CDR2 as SNEGSKA (reference sequence). Trimming cost V 8 bases and J 4 bases, with 17 bases left between them. As DNA, the CDR3 is TGCAGTCCCGGGGGGGGCGAGGGCTATGGCTACACCTTC. It translates to CSPGGGEGYGYTF.

The J gene is TRBJ1-5, the V gene TRBV27, with TRBD1 as a possible D gene (5 bases). CDR1 is MNHEY, CDR2 SMNVEV, per germline (reference sequence). The CDR3 contains 16 residues. Deletions cut 6 bases from V and 0 bases from J, with 15 bases between. The CDR3 DNA is TGTGCCAGCAGGGGGGTGGGGTTCGATAGCAATCAGCCCCAGCATTTT. The encoded protein is CASRGVGFDSNQPQHF.

The CDR3 DNA is TGTGCCAGCTCACCAATTGGGGAATCTGGCACTGAAGCTTTCTTT. This gives the protein CASSPIGESGTEAFF. The chain carries TRBV18 and TRBJ1-1, with D unresolved. Germline lookup yields CDR1 KGHSH and CDR2 LQKENI. This CDR3 is built from 15 residues. V shed 2 bases and J shed 4 bases, with 14 bases lying between them.

This chain connects TRBV2 to TRBJ2-1; TRBD1 aligns across 8 bases. The CDR3 consists of 13 residues. The junction had 2 bases not matched to a gene; V was cut back by 8 bases and J by 2 bases. The V gene's germline CDR1 is SNHLY and CDR2 FYNNEI. CDR3 DNA: TGTGCCAGCGGGACAGGCACCTACAATGAGCAGTTCTTC. Translated: CASGTGTYNEQFF.

This clonotype was picked up many times. V and J are TRBV3-1 and TRBJ2-7, with D unclear. Per germline, CDR1 LGHDT and CDR2 YNNKEL (reference sequence). Trimming left V 4 bases short and J 8 bases short, with 9 bases between. The CDR3 sequence is 11 residues long. In DNA form, the CDR3 reads TGTGCCAGCAGCCTAGGACCCCAGCAGTACTTC. As protein: CASSLGPQQYF.

This chain connects TRBV19 to TRBJ2-2; 7 nucleotides line up with TRBD1. CDR1 is LNHDA and CDR2 is SQIVND in the germline V gene (reference sequence). V was clipped by 6 bases and J by 1 base; unmatched bases: 2. The CDR3 consists of 14 residues. CDR3 bases: TGTGCCAGTAGGACAGGGCGGAACACCGGGGAGCTGTTTTTT. It is translated as CASRTGRNTGELFF.

The table lists this clonotype with many counts. The chain recombines TRBV13 with TRBJ2-7; weak D call: TRBD1 (5 bases). V lost 1 base, J lost 1 base, and 8 bases lay in between. CDR3 size: 14 residues. Germline assignment: CDR1 PRHDT and CDR2 FYEKMQ (reference sequence). The CDR3 DNA sequence: TGTGCCAGCAGCTTAGTCGACAGATCCTACGAGCAGTACTTC. This codes for CASSLVDRSYEQYF.

The J gene is TRBJ2-2, the V gene TRBV19; no definite D call. CDR1 and CDR2 (germline): LNHDA, SQIVND (reference sequence). This CDR3 spans 14 amino acids. Trimming removed 5 bases from V and 4 bases from J, with 11 bases in between. The CDR3 spells CASSRQVRTGELFF. The CDR3, as DNA: TGTGCCAGTAGTCGGCAGGTTCGCACCGGGGAGCTGTTTTTT.

This clonotype has at least ten counts. The chain employs TRBV5-1 and TRBJ2-1; 7 bases are a match to TRBD1. The V segment lost 4 bases and the J segment 0 bases; nucleotides outside the gene matches: 4. The CDR3 is 15 amino acids. Germline V gives CDR1 SGHRS, CDR2 YFSETQ. In DNA form, the CDR3 reads TGCGCCAGCAGCACGACAGGGAGCTCCTACAATGAGCAGTTCTTC. Its protein is CASSTTGSSYNEQFF.

This clonotype has a handful of counts. This rearrangement joins TRBV2 to TRBJ2-2, with 12 bases fitting TRBD2. From germline, CDR1 is SNHLY and CDR2 FYNNEI. V lost 8 bases, J lost 3 bases, and 10 bases stayed unmatched. The CDR3 has 17 residues. The CDR3 region is CASSGLAGPGYTGELFF. The CDR3 DNA sequence: TGTGCCAGCTCGGGACTAGCGGGCCCCGGGTACACCGGGGAGCTGTTTTTT.

This clonotype was detected a few times. This sequence joins TRBV28 and TRBJ2-2; 8 nucleotides agree with TRBD2. V lost 4 bases, J lost 7 bases, and 11 bases stayed unmatched. In germline, CDR1 is MDHEN, CDR2 SYDVKM. This CDR3 comprises 16 residues. This CDR3 reads CASSSHPGGPFGELFF. DNA of the CDR3: TGTGCCAGCAGTTCCCACCCGGGAGGGCCTTTCGGGGAGCTGTTTTTT.

This clonotype was observed a handful of times. For the CDR3, the DNA is TGTGCCAGTAGTGCCCGGACAGGCATGAACACTGAAGCTTTCTTT. This gives the protein CASSARTGMNTEAFF. V usage is TRBV19 and J usage is TRBJ1-1; 7 positions agree with TRBD1. The CDR3 is 15 amino acids. Trimming cost V 5 bases and J 0 bases; bases outside gene matches: 6. Germline values: CDR1 LNHDA, CDR2 SQIVND (reference sequence).

There are many counts of this clonotype. The J gene is TRBJ2-1, the V gene TRBV3-1; D is undetermined. CDR1 and CDR2 (germline): LGHDT, YNNKEL (reference sequence). Trimming shortened V by 0 bases and J by 8 bases, and 8 bases separated the two germline ends. This CDR3 has 13 amino acids. The CDR3 DNA is TGTGCCAGCAGCCAAGATAGTAGGCATGAGCAGTTCTTC. Its translation is CASSQDSRHEQFF.

This clonotype was detected many times. The chain employs TRBV24-1 and TRBJ1-5; 9 nucleotides line up with TRBD1. Trimming removed 12 bases from V and 3 bases from J; junction bases left unmatched: 20. Per germline, CDR1 KGHDR and CDR2 SFDVKD. The CDR3 spans 18 residues. CDR3 bases: TGTGCCGCAGGAGGGGGGACAGGGCTAGAACCCTACAATCAGCCCCAGCATTTT. It translates to CAAGGGTGLEPYNQPQHF.

This sequence joins TRBV7-9 and TRBJ2-7; 9 nucleotides align to TRBD2. V shed 3 bases, J shed 6 bases, and the junction held 15 bases outside the gene matches. Germline V lookup: CDR1 SEHNR, CDR2 FQNEAQ (reference sequence). This CDR3 spans 17 amino acids. This chain's CDR3 is CASSFQPTAGGLGEQYF. In DNA form, the CDR3 reads TGTGCCAGCAGCTTCCAACCGACAGCGGGAGGTCTCGGCGAGCAGTACTTC.

This chain uses TRBV13 with TRBJ2-3; 8 nucleotides agree with TRBD1. CDR1 is PRHDT and CDR2 is FYEKMQ in the germline V gene (reference sequence). CDR3 length: 18 amino acids. V lost 2 bases, J lost 0 bases, and 10 bases stayed unmatched. The CDR3 DNA follows: TGTGCCAGCAGCTTATGGGATAGGACAGGGAAAAGCACAGATACGCAGTATTTT. Amino acid sequence: CASSLWDRTGKSTDTQYF.

The V and J genes are TRBV5-4 and TRBJ1-5; 9 positions agree with TRBD1. Germline V gene lookup returns CDR1 SGHNT and CDR2 YYREEE (reference sequence). CDR3 length: 15 residues. Trimming at V came to 2 bases and at J to 4 bases, leaving 4 bases not matched to a gene. This CDR3 reads CASSFFGTGNQPQHF. DNA for the CDR3: TGTGCCAGCAGCTTTTTTGGGACAGGGAATCAGCCCCAGCATTTT.

This clonotype was seen many times. The chain couples TRBV6-1 to TRBJ1-1, with D possibly being TRBD1 (6 bases). Germline V gives CDR1 MNHNS, CDR2 SASEGT. The CDR3 consists of 13 residues. Trimming removed 8 bases at V and 4 bases at J, with 14 bases between. The CDR3 bases are TGTGCCAGCGCCCTGGGAGGGGGCACTGAAGCTTTCTTT. Encoded protein: CASALGGGTEAFF.

This clonotype was seen a few times. This sequence joins TRBV10-1 and TRBJ2-2; 7 bases are a match to TRBD2. CDR1 WNHNN and CDR2 SYGVQD come from the germline V gene (reference sequence). CDR3 length: 15 residues. V was pared by 2 bases and J by 1 base, with 1 base of the junction left unmatched. As DNA, the CDR3 is TGCGCCAGCAGTGAGGGCGGGAGGAACACCGGGGAGCTGTTTTTT. This translates into CASSEGGRNTGELFF.

This clonotype has just a few counts. The V and J genes are TRBV6-1 and TRBJ1-1, with D perhaps TRBD1 (5 bases). Germline CDR1 MNHNS, CDR2 SASEGT. This CDR3 has 15 amino acids. V gave up 6 bases and J gave up 1 base, with 15 bases separating them. The CDR3 loop is CASRIAGRENTEAFF. The CDR3 DNA follows: TGTGCCAGCAGGATCGCAGGGCGGGAGAACACTGAAGCTTTCTTT.

At least ten counts were recorded for this clonotype. This rearrangement joins TRBV5-1 to TRBJ1-6; the D is unclear. Germline lookup yields CDR1 SGHRS and CDR2 YFSETQ. Trimming took off 0 bases at V and 4 bases at J, with 11 bases between the two ends. The CDR3 runs to 16 residues. The CDR3 protein is CASSLVTGPYNSPLHF. CDR3 nucleotide sequence: TGCGCCAGCAGCTTGGTGACCGGGCCGTATAATTCACCCCTCCACTTT.

This clonotype was picked up many times. Written as DNA, the CDR3 is TGTGCCAGCAGCCTAACAAGTACTGAAGCTTTCTTT. Its translation is CASSLTSTEAFF. The genes are TRBV7-9 and TRBJ1-1, with D unresolved. Germline V gene sequence: CDR1 SEHNR, CDR2 FQNEAQ (reference sequence). The CDR3 has 12 residues. V was trimmed by 5 bases and J by 5 bases, leaving 9 bases between them.

At least ten counts were recorded for this clonotype. This chain uses TRBV20-1 with TRBJ1-2; D is possibly TRBD1 (6 bases). V lost 3 bases, J lost 8 bases, and 13 bases lay in between. The CDR3 length is 12 residues. Germline assignment: CDR1 DFQATT and CDR2 SNEGSKA (reference sequence). CDR3 in amino acids: CSASGQTKGYTF. The CDR3 DNA sequence: TGCAGTGCTAGTGGACAGACCAAGGGCTACACCTTC.

The sample holds many counts of this clonotype. This sequence joins TRBV28 and TRBJ2-7, with TRBD1 identical over 9 bases. The CDR3 is 16 residues long. With V trimmed by 4 bases and J by 2 bases, 9 bases remained unmatched. CDR1 and CDR2 from the germline V gene are MDHEN and SYDVKM. The CDR3 sequence: CASSSLGTGNAYEQYF. CDR3 sequence (DNA): TGTGCCAGCAGTTCCCTGGGGACAGGGAACGCCTACGAGCAGTACTTC. Drawing the rest from reference TRBV28 and TRBJ2-7, the complete variable domain is DVKVTQSSRYLVKRTGEKVFLECVQDMDHENMFWYRQDPGLGLRLIYFSYDVKMKEKGDIPEGYSVSREKKERFSLILESASTNQTSMYLCASSSLGTGNAYEQYFGPGTRLTVT.

At least ten counts were recorded for this clonotype. The chain's CDR3 is CSARTPQGQETQYF. The CDR3 nucleotides are TGCAGTGCTAGAACCCCCCAAGGGCAGGAGACCCAGTACTTC. The genes are TRBV20-1 and TRBJ2-5; D not resolved. Germline CDR1 and CDR2: DFQATT and SNEGSKA (reference sequence). This CDR3 contains 14 residues. The ends were cut back, 2 bases at V and 5 bases at J, with 15 bases in the middle.

This clonotype was detected a few times. A read error is possible here, since a much larger clone lies one base away. The genes are TRBV3-1 and TRBJ2-1, with 7 bases identical to TRBD2. Germline V gene data show CDR1 as LGHDT and CDR2 as YNNKEL (reference sequence). This CDR3 region has 16 residues. CDR3 in amino acids: CASSPGGYPTYNEQSF. The CDR3 DNA follows: TGTGCCAGCAGCCCGGGGGGTTACCCTACCTACAATGAGCAGTCCTTC.

This clonotype was counted many times. The junction differs from germline at one of its ends, possibly a read error. V is TRBV18 and J is TRBJ2-7; D perhaps matches TRBD2 (5 bases). CDR1 is KGHSH, CDR2 LQKENI, per germline. The CDR3 has 14 residues. CDR3 region: CASSPLEFPYEQYF. CDR3 nucleotides: TGTGCCAGCTCCCCACTAGAATTTCCCTACGAGCAGTACTTC.